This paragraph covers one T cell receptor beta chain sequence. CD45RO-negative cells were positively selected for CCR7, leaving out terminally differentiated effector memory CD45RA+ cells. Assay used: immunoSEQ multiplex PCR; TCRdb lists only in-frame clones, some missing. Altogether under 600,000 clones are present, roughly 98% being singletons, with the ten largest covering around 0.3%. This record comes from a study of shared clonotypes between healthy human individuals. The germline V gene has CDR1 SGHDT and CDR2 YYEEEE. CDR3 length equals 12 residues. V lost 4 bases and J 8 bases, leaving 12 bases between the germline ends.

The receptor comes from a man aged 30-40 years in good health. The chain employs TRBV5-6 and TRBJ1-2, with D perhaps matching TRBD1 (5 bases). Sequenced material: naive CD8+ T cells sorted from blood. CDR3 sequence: CASSTDSGGYTF. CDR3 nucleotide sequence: TGTGCCAGCAGCACCGACAGCGGAGGCTACACCTTC.